One and the same sample provided the 21 T cell receptor beta chains below, sequenced in a study of spatial heterogeneity in lung cancer. For these receptors, no antigen is known. Time point indicated: sample taken at primary tumor resection. MiXCR, run by TCRdb on the 5' RACE reads, gives a single entry per CDR3 protein. The sample includes approximately 5,700 distinct CDR3 sequences, about 8.4% of them seen just once. Findings and limits, study-wide: It was found that expanded intratumoral alpha and beta TCR counts tracked tumor mutation counts.

This sample comprised lung tumor tissue, obtained at surgery. These receptors were taken from a female donor with early-stage non-small cell lung cancer.

By its share, this clonotype is medium-sized (0.01 to 0.1%). J is TRBJ1-2 and V is TRBV24-1; D is uncertain. This CDR3 is built from 13 residues. Germline V gene sequence: CDR1 KGHDR, CDR2 SFDVKD. V was cut by 6 bases and J by 8 bases, with 15 bases left in between. This CDR3 is CATSLSQREGYTF. The CDR3 bases are TGTGCCACCAGTCTATCACAACGGGAAGGCTACACCTTC.

Judged by abundance, this clonotype is medium-sized (0.01 to 0.1%). The chain couples TRBV12-3 or TRBV12-4 to TRBJ2-1; D not resolved. Trimming pared 7 bases from V and 5 bases from J, leaving 6 bases between. There are 11 residues in the CDR3. The CDR3 DNA sequence: TGTGCCAGCACCGCAAACAATGAGCAGTTCTTC. This sequence encodes CASTANNEQFF.

This clonotype was recorded at least ten times. The chain employs TRBV11-2 and TRBJ2-1; D perhaps matches TRBD1 (6 bases). Germline CDR1 reads SGHAT; CDR2 reads FQNNGV. Trimming cost V 5 bases and J 7 bases, with 21 bases left between them. There are 16 residues in the CDR3. The CDR3 reads CASSHLGDTLGNEQFF. In nucleotides, the CDR3 is TGTGCCAGCAGCCACCTAGGGGACACCTTAGGAAATGAGCAGTTCTTC.

This chain connects TRBV11-3 to TRBJ2-1; D call uncertain. This CDR3 spans 11 amino acids. From germline, CDR1 is SGHNT and CDR2 YENEEA. Trimming pared 8 bases from V and 3 bases from J, leaving 5 bases between. Here the CDR3 reads CASGDYNEQFF. Written as DNA, the CDR3 is TGTGCCAGCGGCGACTACAATGAGCAGTTCTTC.

The rearrangement links TRBV19 to TRBJ2-7; 8 nucleotides line up with TRBD2. Germline V lookup: CDR1 LNHDA, CDR2 SQIVND (reference sequence). Trimming removed 3 bases from V and 2 bases from J; junction bases left unmatched: 3. This CDR3 spans 14 amino acids. CDR3 residues: CASSMTGGTYEQYF. CDR3 nucleotides: TGTGCCAGTAGTATGACGGGGGGGACCTACGAGCAGTACTTC. Complete variable domain (other parts from reference TRBV19 and TRBJ2-7): DGGITQSPKYLFRKEGQNVTLSCEQNLNHDAMYWYRQDPGQGLRLIYYSQIVNDFQKGDIAEGYSVSREKKESFPLTVTSAQKNPTAFYLCASSMTGGTYEQYFGPGTRLTVT.

This clonotype is medium-sized by share. The chain couples TRBV12-3 or TRBV12-4 to TRBJ2-2; maybe TRBD1 (8 bases). The length of the CDR3 is 15 residues. V gave up 8 bases and J gave up 4 bases, with 17 bases separating them. The CDR3: CASGGVRGPTGELFF. The CDR3 DNA sequence: TGTGCCAGCGGGGGGGTCAGGGGGCCCACCGGGGAGCTGTTTTTT.

By sample fraction, this clonotype is medium-sized (0.01 to 0.1%). The chain employs TRBV28 and TRBJ1-5; D not certain. Germline V gene data show CDR1 as MDHEN and CDR2 as SYDVKM. Trimming left V 3 bases short and J 0 bases short, with 6 bases between. The CDR3 length is 14 residues. CDR3 amino acids: CASSFQSSNQPQHF. Here the CDR3 DNA reads TGTGCCAGCAGTTTTCAGAGTAGCAATCAGCCCCAGCATTTT. The whole variable domain, remainder taken from reference TRBV28 and TRBJ1-5, is DVKVTQSSRYLVKRTGEKVFLECVQDMDHENMFWYRQDPGLGLRLIYFSYDVKMKEKGDIPEGYSVSREKKERFSLILESASTNQTSMYLCASSFQSSNQPQHFGDGTRLSIL.

The V and J genes are TRBV7-2 and TRBJ2-2, with TRBD2 identical over 7 bases. J gave up 3 bases and V 2 bases, and 9 bases lay outside the gene matches. Germline values: CDR1 SGHTA, CDR2 FQGNSA. The CDR3 contains 17 residues. The CDR3 here is CASSLNWAGDDTGELFF. CDR3 DNA sequence: TGTGCCAGCAGCTTAAACTGGGCGGGAGACGACACCGGGGAGCTGTTTTTT.

This clonotype was seen ten or more times. This sequence joins TRBV6-2 or TRBV6-3 and TRBJ1-2; the match to TRBD1 covers 7 bases. Germline CDR1 is MNHEY and CDR2 is SVGEGT. The J segment lost 1 base and the V segment lost 6 bases, leaving 5 bases of the junction unmatched. The CDR3 runs 14 residues. The CDR3 loop is CASRETGSNYGYTF. The CDR3 DNA reads as TGTGCCAGCAGAGAGACAGGGAGTAACTATGGCTACACCTTC.

This clonotype was seen more than once but under ten times. The chain carries TRBV20-1 and TRBJ2-2; maybe TRBD2 (6 bases). This CDR3 is 16 amino acids long. The germline V gene encodes CDR1 DFQATT and CDR2 SNEGSKA (reference sequence). Trimming pared 0 bases from V and 1 base from J, leaving 12 bases between. The CDR3 DNA is TGCAGTGCTAGAGAAGGTAGCGGCTTGAACACCGGGGAGCTGTTTTTT. This translates into CSAREGSGLNTGELFF.

By frequency in the sample, this clonotype is medium-sized. The chain joins TRBV6-1 to TRBJ2-7, with TRBD2 identical over 11 bases. CDR1 and CDR2 from the germline V gene are MNHNS and SASEGT. The CDR3 contains 15 residues. Trimming cost V 2 bases and J 2 bases; bases outside gene matches: 2. CDR3 nucleotide sequence: TGTGCCAGCAGTGAACTAGCGGGAGGAACCTACGAGCAGTACTTC. Translation: CASSELAGGTYEQYF.

By sample share, this clonotype is medium-sized (0.01 to 0.1%). The rearrangement uses TRBV4-2 and TRBJ2-5; D might be TRBD2 (5 bases). Germline V gene lookup returns CDR1 LGHNA and CDR2 YNFKEQ. The CDR3 spans 15 residues. V shed 0 bases and J shed 7 bases, with 15 bases lying between them. The DNA for the CDR3 is TGTGCCAGCAGCCAAGAACGGGGTCCGATTGGGACCCAGTACTTC. This translates into CASSQERGPIGTQYF.

This clonotype was observed at least ten times. The chain employs TRBV9 and TRBJ1-6; D gene uncertain. Deletions cut 3 bases from V and 6 bases from J, with 16 bases between. The V gene's germline CDR1 is SGDLS and CDR2 YYNGEE. This CDR3 region has 16 residues. The CDR3 loop reads CASSDGAGIFNSPLHF. Here the CDR3 DNA reads TGTGCCAGCAGCGACGGCGCGGGGATCTTTAATTCACCCCTCCACTTT. Filled out from reference TRBV9 and TRBJ1-6, the complete variable domain reads DSGVTQTPKHLITATGQRVTLRCSPRSGDLSVYWYQQSLDQGLQFLIQYYNGEERAKGNILERFSAQQFPDLHSELNLSSLELGDSALYFCASSDGAGIFNSPLHFGNGTRLTVT.

This clonotype was counted at least ten times. The junction does not match germline at one end; this may be a read error. The genes are TRBV7-9 and TRBJ2-2; D is possibly TRBD2 (5 bases). The V gene's germline CDR1 is SEHNR and CDR2 FQNEAQ (reference sequence). The CDR3 has 16 amino acids. The CDR3 is CASSLGLGRGTWELFF. In DNA form, the CDR3 reads TGTGCCAGCAGCTTAGGATTGGGGAGAGGCACCTGGGAGCTGTTTTTT.

This clonotype was seen at least ten times. The chain joins TRBV7-3 to TRBJ1-2; D not resolved. The germline gives CDR1 SGHTA, CDR2 FQGTGA. V was cut by 5 bases and J by 4 bases, with 14 bases left in between. The CDR3 length is 14 residues. The CDR3 loop reads CASSEDAPGYGYTF. CDR3 sequence (DNA): TGTGCCAGCAGCGAAGACGCCCCGGGCTATGGCTACACCTTC.

By share, this clonotype counts as medium-sized (0.01 to 0.1%). The chain links TRBV20-1 to TRBJ2-3; a weak D match, TRBD2 (6 bases). Germline lookup yields CDR1 DFQATT and CDR2 SNEGSKA (reference sequence). V dropped 7 bases and J dropped 2 bases, with 13 bases sitting between them. This CDR3 region has 13 residues. In nucleotides, the CDR3 is TGCAGTGGGAATAGCGGTCCCACAGATACGCAGTATTTT. Residues: CSGNSGPTDTQYF.

Judged by abundance, this clonotype is medium-sized. This chain's CDR3 is CASSFGTGLEGYTF. In nucleotides, the CDR3 is TGCGCCAGCAGCTTCGGGACAGGGCTGGAAGGCTACACCTTC. The V gene is TRBV5-1, the J gene TRBJ1-2, with 9 bases that match TRBD1. Germline lookup yields CDR1 SGHRS and CDR2 YFSETQ. V lost 2 bases, J lost 8 bases, and 7 bases stayed unmatched. There are 14 residues in the CDR3.

At least ten counts were recorded for this clonotype. J is TRBJ1-2 and V is TRBV2, with no clear D. CDR1 and CDR2 (germline): SNHLY, FYNNEI. V was clipped by 8 bases and J by 8 bases, with 12 bases between them. The CDR3 spans 11 residues. The CDR3 protein is CASLSIGGYTF. For the CDR3, the DNA is TGTGCCAGCCTCAGCATAGGGGGCTACACCTTC.

The table lists this clonotype with many counts. The V and J genes are TRBV5-6 and TRBJ2-1, with 10 bases that match TRBD1. With 5 bases clipped from V and 5 bases from J, the junction kept 4 bases outside the gene matches. The germline gives CDR1 SGHDT, CDR2 YYEEEE. The CDR3 spans 14 residues. In nucleotides, the CDR3 is TGTGCCAGCAGTACAGGGACAGGGGACAATGAGCAGTTCTTC. It encodes CASSTGTGDNEQFF.

Many counts were recorded for this clonotype. The chain has TRBV20-1 and TRBJ1-5, with a weak D call TRBD1 (6 bases). V shed 4 bases and J shed 2 bases, with 15 bases lying between them. Germline CDR1 DFQATT, CDR2 SNEGSKA (reference sequence). The CDR3 is 15 amino acids. CDR3 loop: CSAIDRRGGNQPQHF. The CDR3 region has the DNA TGCAGTGCTATAGACAGGCGTGGAGGCAATCAGCCCCAGCATTTT.

This clonotype rates as medium-sized. This rearrangement joins TRBV3-1 to TRBJ2-1, with 12 bases that match TRBD2. There are 14 residues in the CDR3. Trimming cost V 3 bases and J 10 bases; bases outside gene matches: 4. Per the germline V gene, CDR1 is LGHDT and CDR2 is YNNKEL (reference sequence). This chain's CDR3 is CASSQKTSGGEQFF. The DNA for the CDR3 is TGTGCCAGCAGCCAGAAGACTAGCGGGGGAGAGCAGTTCTTC.